The source of this T cell receptor beta chain is a study of graft-versus-host responses after intestinal transplantation (TCRdb year 2021). For the study in its entirety: Recipients received multivisceral, liver-intestinal, or isolated intestinal transplants. Anti-thymocyte globulin induction was given to all recipients, followed by maintenance tacrolimus and steroids for 3 to 4 years. Graft-versus-host and host-versus-graft alloreactive T cell clones were tracked in the graft, circulation and bone marrow after intestinal transplantation using bulk TCR-beta CDR3 sequencing. To identify alloreactive clones, pre-transplant mixed lymphocyte reaction products were sequenced and then compared with unstimulated pre-transplant donor and recipient T cells. The cohort enrolled some 25 intestinal transplant recipients including one retransplant, and a few patients lacking pretransplant specimens were excluded. Donor T cell macrochimerism was defined as a peak of at least 4% donor T cells among recipient peripheral blood mononuclear cells. Samples from three later patients were sequenced in-house on an Illumina MiSeq with MiXCR processing rather than by the commercial service. Results the study describes overall, beyond this receptor: GvH clones were found in recipient bone marrow, and some of the GvH clones appeared earlier in ileal mucosa or blood, which is consistent with an intestinal mucosal origin. Early after transplant, declines in HvG clones were associated with peak levels of circulating GvH clones. In the allografts of patients with donor T cell macrochimerism, GvH to HvG T cell clonal ratios were high. The relatively low number and heterogeneity of intestinal transplant patients limited the conclusions.

Libraries were built with the immunoSEQ multiplex PCR assay. High-throughput TCR-beta CDR3 sequencing of genomic DNA from most patients was performed by Adaptive Biotechnologies. Under the source paper's analysis protocol: Adaptive's ImmunoSEQ software was the source of the TCR sequencing data for approximately 18 patients, while three other patients were processed with MiXCR and VDJtools. Because the origin of CDR3 nucleotide sequences shared between donor and recipient could not be assigned, those sequences were removed. To count as alloreactive, a clone needed at least 2-fold expansion over unstimulated cells and a minimum CFSE-low frequency of 0.002% (template counts) or 0.001% (read counts). Clones were considered mappable if detected in sequenced pre-transplant spleen, lymph node, or MLR CFSE-low populations of the donor or recipient. Cumulative frequency of alloreactive clones was calculated as a percentage of all sequences weighted by copy number. TCRdb carries this immuneACCESS record with in-frame sequences only. Its versions omit some clonotypes, under half of them owing to an unresolved V gene in the studies checked, with the rest unexplained. That table gives V, J and clone size, and the DNA gave D and trimming. In this sample the table shows approximately 70,000 clones, roughly 92% of which occur a single time. The ten largest account for around 7.1% of the sample.

This clone is a singleton in its sample. Its specific antigen is unknown. It has no much larger one-base neighbor in the sample; base qualities were not kept. Bone marrow was aspirated after transplant from the posterior iliac crest or another site chosen by the physician. Here the sequenced sample was bone marrow, taken 734 days after intestinal transplantation. This TCR was sampled from a human patient who received an intestinal transplant, so some T cells may come from the graft donor.

For the CDR3, the sequence is CASSFDFLPSTDTQYF. The DNA is TGTGCCAGCAGCTTCGACTTTTTGCCTAGCACAGATACGCAGTATTTT. The V gene is TRBV5-4 and the J gene is TRBJ2-3; confidence is insufficient to name the D gene. Sequences SGHNT (CDR1) and YYREEE (CDR2) are obtained from the germline V gene (reference sequence). V gives up 2 bases and J gives up 0 bases, and the segment between their germline ends measures 13 bases. Reading from cysteine to phenylalanine, the CDR3 counts 16 amino acids. Only the CDR3 DNA is retained, 48 bases long and in frame from the first base.